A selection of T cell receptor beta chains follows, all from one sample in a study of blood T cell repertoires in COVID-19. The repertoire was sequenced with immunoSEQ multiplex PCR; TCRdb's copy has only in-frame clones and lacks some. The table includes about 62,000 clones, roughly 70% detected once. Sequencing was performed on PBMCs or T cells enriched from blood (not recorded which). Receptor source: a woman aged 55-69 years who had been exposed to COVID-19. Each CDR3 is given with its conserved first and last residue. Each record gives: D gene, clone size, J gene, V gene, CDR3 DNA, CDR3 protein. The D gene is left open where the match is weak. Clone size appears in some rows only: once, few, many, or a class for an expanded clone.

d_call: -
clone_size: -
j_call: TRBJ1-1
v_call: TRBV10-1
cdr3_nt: TGCGCCAGCAGCGACGACGGGAAAGCTTTCTTT
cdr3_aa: CASSDDGKAFF

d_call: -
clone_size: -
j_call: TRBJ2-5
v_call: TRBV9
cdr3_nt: TGTGCCAGCAGCGTGGGGACTGACAAAGAGACCCAGTACTTC
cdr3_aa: CASSVGTDKETQYF

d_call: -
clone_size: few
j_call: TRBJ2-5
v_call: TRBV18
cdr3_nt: TGTGCCAGCTCGATCAAGGGAGAAGAGACCCAGTACTTC
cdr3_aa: CASSIKGEETQYF

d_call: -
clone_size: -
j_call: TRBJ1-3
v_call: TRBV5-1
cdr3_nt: TGCGCCAGCAGCCTGAGGGGACAAGGAAACACCATATATTTT
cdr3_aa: CASSLRGQGNTIYF

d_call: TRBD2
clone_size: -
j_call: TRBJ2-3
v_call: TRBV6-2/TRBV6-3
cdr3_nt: TGTGCCAGCAGCGGGGGAGCGGGAGTCCCAGATACGCAGTATTTT
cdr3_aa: CASSGGAGVPDTQYF

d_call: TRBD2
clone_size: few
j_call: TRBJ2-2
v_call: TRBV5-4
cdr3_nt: TGTGCCACCCGGGACTACCGTGGGGAGCTGTTTTTT
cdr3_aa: CATRDYRGELFF

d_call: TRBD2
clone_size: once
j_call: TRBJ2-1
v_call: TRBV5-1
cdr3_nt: TGCGCCAGCAGCAGAGGGACTAGCGGGAGGACGGGGAATGAGCAGTTCTTC
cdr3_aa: CASSRGTSGRTGNEQFF

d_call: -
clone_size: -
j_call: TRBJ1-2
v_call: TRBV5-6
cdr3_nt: TGTGCCAGCAGCTCAGGAGGGGTGGTCTATGGCTACACCTTC
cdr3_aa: CASSSGGVVYGYTF

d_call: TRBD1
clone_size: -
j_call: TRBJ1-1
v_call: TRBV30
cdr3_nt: TGTGCCTGGAGTAAAAAACAGGGGGAAGCTTTCTTT
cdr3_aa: CAWSKKQGEAFF

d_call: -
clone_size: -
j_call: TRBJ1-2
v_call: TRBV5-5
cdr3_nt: TGTGCCAGCAGCTTTGGACAGACACATGGCTACACCTTC
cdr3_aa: CASSFGQTHGYTF

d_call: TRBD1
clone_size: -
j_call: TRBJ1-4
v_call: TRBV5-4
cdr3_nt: TGTGCCAGCAGCCGCGCCGGGGGACAGGGTATGGAAAAACTGTTTTTT
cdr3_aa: CASSRAGGQGMEKLFF

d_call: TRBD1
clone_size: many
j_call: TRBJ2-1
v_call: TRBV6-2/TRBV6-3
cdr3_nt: TGTGCCAGCAGCCGACAGGGTCGCGATGAGCAGTTCTTC
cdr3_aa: CASSRQGRDEQFF

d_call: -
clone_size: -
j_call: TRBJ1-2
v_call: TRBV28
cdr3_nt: TGTGCCAGCAGCCTCGACAGTCTCTATGGCTACACCTTC
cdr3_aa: CASSLDSLYGYTF

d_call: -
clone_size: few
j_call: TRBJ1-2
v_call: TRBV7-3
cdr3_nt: TGTGCCAGCAGCCCTGCAGGGGCGCGGGGCTACACCTTC
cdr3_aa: CASSPAGARGYTF

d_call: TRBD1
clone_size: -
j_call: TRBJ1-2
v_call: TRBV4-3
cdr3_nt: TGCGCCAGCAGCCAAGATCTGACCCCTGGGACAGGGATCAATGGCTACACCTTC
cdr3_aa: CASSQDLTPGTGINGYTF

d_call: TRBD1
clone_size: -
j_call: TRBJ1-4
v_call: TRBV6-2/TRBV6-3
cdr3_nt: TGTGCCAGCAGTTACTCCACAGGGGGCGCCGCTAATGAAAAACTGTTTTTT
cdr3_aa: CASSYSTGGAANEKLFF

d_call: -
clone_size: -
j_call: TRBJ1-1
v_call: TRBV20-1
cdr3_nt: TGCAGTGCACTCACCCAAGCTTTCTTT
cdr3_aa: CSALTQAFF

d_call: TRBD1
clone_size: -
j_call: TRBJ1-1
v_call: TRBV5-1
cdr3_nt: TGCGCCAGCAGCAGCTTCAGGGGGGACACTGAAGCTTTCTTT
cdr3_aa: CASSSFRGDTEAFF

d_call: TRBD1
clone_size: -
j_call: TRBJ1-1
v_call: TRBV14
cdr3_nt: TGTGCCAGCAGCCGCGGACAGGGGAACACTGAAGCTTTCTTT
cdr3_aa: CASSRGQGNTEAFF

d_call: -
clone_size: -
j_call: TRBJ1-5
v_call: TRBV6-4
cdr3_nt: TGTGCCAGCAGCAACAGGGTTGGCAATCAGCCCCAGCATTTT
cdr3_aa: CASSNRVGNQPQHF

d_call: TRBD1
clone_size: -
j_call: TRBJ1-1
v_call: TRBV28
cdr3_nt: TGTGCCAGCAGCAGACTTACAGGGGGCTACACTGAAGCTTTCTTT
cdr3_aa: CASSRLTGGYTEAFF

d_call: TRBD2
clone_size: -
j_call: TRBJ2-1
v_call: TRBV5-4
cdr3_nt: TGTGCCAGCAGCTTAAGGCTAGCGGGGGGTGATGAGCAGTTCTTC
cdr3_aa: CASSLRLAGGDEQFF

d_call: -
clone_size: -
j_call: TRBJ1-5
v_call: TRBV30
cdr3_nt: TGTGCCTGGAGTTCCTCGGGGGGCAATCAGCCCCAGCATTTT
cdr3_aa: CAWSSSGGNQPQHF

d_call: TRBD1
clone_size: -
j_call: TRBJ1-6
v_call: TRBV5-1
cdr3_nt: TGCGCCAGCAGCTTGGGGACAGGGCGGGATTCACCCCTCCACTTT
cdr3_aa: CASSLGTGRDSPLHF

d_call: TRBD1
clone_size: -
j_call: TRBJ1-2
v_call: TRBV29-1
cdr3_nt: TGCAGCACCTCCGCGGGGGACAGGGATGGCTACACCTTC
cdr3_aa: CSTSAGDRDGYTF

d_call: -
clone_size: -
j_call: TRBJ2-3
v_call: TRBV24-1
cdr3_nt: TGTGCCACCAAGGGCGGGACCACAGATACGCAGTATTTT
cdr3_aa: CATKGGTTDTQYF

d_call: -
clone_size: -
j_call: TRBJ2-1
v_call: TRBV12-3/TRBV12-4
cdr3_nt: TGTGCCAGCAGTTTTTTTTGGACAGAGCAGTTCTTC
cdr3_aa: CASSFFWTEQFF

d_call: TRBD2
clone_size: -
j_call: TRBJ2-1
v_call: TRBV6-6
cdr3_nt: TGTGCCAGCAGTCCACGGAGCGGGAGCTCCTACAATGAGCAGTTCTTC
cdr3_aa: CASSPRSGSSYNEQFF

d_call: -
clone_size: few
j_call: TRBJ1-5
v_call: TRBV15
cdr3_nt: TGTGCCACCAGCAGGACAGGAGAGCAGCCCCAGCATTTT
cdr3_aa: CATSRTGEQPQHF

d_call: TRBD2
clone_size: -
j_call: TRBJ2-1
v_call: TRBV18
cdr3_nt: TGTGCCAGCTCACCCCAAGCGGGAGCGGGCTACAATGAGCAGTTCTTC
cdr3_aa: CASSPQAGAGYNEQFF

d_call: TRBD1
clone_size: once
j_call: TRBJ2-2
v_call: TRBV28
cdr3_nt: TGTGCCAGCAGACCCTCGGGACAGCTGAACACCGGGGAGCTGTTTTTT
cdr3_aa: CASRPSGQLNTGELFF

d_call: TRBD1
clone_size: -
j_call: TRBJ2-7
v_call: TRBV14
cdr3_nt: TGTGCCAGCAGCCCGCCCGGGACAGGGATGAGGGAGCAGTACTTC
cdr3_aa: CASSPPGTGMREQYF

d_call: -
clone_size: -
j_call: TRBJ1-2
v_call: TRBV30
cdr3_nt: TGTGCCTGGAGTGTGGCGGTGAACTATGGCTACACCTTC
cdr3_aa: CAWSVAVNYGYTF

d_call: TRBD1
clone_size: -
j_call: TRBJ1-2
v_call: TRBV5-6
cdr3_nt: TGTGCCAGCAGCCCCGACAGGGATCTCTATGGCTACACCTTC
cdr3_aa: CASSPDRDLYGYTF

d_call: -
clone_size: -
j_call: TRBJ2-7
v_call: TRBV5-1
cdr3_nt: TGCGCCAGCAGCGTTAGCAGCGGGACACGCTCCTACGAGCAGTACTTC
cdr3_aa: CASSVSSGTRSYEQYF

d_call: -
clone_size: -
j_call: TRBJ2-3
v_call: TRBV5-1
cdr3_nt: TGCGCCAGCAGCTCCGCCCGAAGCACTAGCACAGATACGCAGTATTTT
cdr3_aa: CASSSARSTSTDTQYF

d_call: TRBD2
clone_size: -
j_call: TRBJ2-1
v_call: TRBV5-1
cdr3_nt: TGCGCCAGCAGTTCCGGACTAGCGGGCAACAATGAGCAGTTCTTC
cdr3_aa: CASSSGLAGNNEQFF

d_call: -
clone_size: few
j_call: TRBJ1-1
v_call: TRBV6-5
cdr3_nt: TGTGCCAGCAGTCTTGACTGGCGGGCTGAAGCTTTCTTT
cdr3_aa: CASSLDWRAEAFF

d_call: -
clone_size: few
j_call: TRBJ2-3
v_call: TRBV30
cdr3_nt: TGTGCCTGGAGTGTATCGACAGATACGCAGTATTTT
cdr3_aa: CAWSVSTDTQYF

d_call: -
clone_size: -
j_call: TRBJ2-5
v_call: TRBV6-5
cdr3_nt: TGTGCCAGCAGCAGCCGTAGCGCCCAAGAGACCCAGTACTTC
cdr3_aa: CASSSRSAQETQYF

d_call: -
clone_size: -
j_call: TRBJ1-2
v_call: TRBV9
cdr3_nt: TGTGCCAGCAGTTTGGCAGGGATGGATGGCTACACCTTC
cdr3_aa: CASSLAGMDGYTF

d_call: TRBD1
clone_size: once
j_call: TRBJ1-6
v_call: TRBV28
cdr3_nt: TGTGCCAGCAGTTTACGTCTCATCTGGGACAGAGATAATTCACCCCTCCACTTT
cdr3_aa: CASSLRLIWDRDNSPLHF

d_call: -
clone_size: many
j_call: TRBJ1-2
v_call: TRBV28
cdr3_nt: TGTGCCAGCAGTTTACGGGGAGGTCCCCGAGACTATGGCTACACCTTC
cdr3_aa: CASSLRGGPRDYGYTF

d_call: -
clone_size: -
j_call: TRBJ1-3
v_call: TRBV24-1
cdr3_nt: TGTGCCACAAGCACTTCTGGAAACACCATATATTTT
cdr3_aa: CATSTSGNTIYF

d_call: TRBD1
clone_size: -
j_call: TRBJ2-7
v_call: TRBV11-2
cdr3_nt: TGTGCCAGCGCCGGACAGGGAGGTCGGGAGCAGTACTTC
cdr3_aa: CASAGQGGREQYF

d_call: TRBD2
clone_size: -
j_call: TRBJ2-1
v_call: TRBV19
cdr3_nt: TGTGCCAGTAAGCGGGGCAGCTCCTACAATGAGCAGTTCTTC
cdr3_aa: CASKRGSSYNEQFF

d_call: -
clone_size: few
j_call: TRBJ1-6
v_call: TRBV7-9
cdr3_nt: TGTGCCAGCAGCTTAGCAGGCGGTTCACCCCTCCACTTT
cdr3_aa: CASSLAGGSPLHF

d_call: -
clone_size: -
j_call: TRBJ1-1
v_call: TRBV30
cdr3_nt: TGTGCCTGGAGTATTGGGGGAGGTTCTGAAGCTTTCTTT
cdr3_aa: CAWSIGGGSEAFF

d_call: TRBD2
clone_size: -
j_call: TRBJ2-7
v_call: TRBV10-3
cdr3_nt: TGTGCCACCCGGGCCAGCGGGGGGGCCGCCTACGAGCAGTACTTC
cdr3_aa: CATRASGGAAYEQYF

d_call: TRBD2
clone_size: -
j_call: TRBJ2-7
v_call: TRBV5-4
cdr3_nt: TGTGCCAGCAGCTTCTCTAGCGGGGGGCTCTACGAGCAGTACTTC
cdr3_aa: CASSFSSGGLYEQYF

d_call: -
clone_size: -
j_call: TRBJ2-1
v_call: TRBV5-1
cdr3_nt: TGCGCCAGCAGCTTGGATACAGGGATCAATGAGCAGTTCTTC
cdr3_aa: CASSLDTGINEQFF

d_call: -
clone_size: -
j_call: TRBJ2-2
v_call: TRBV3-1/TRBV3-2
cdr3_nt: TGTGCCAGCAGCCTGCGACAGATGAACACCGGGGAGCTGTTTTTT
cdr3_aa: CASSLRQMNTGELFF

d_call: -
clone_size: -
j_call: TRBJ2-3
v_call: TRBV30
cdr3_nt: TGTGCCTGGAGTGCTGGAGGGGAGACAGATACGCAGTATTTT
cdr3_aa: CAWSAGGETDTQYF

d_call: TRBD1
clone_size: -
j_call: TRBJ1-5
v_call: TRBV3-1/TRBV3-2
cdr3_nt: TGTGCCAGCAGCGACAAGGGGGCTTGGCAGCCCCAGCATTTT
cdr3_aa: CASSDKGAWQPQHF

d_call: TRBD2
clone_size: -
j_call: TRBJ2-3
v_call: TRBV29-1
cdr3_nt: TGCAGCGTTACCCTTAGCGGGGGCAGAGATACGCAGTATTTT
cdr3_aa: CSVTLSGGRDTQYF